Shown below are 23 T cell receptor beta chains from a single sample sequenced in a study of OX40 agonist ivuxolimab in advanced cancers. TCRdb's table, derived via immunoSEQ multiplex PCR, lists solely in-frame clones and lacks some. The sample gives 12,000 or so clones, over 80% of which show up once; roughly 20% is in the top ten. Sequencing was performed on CD4+ or CD8+ T cells sorted from blood, taken in a trial of the OX40 agonist ivuxolimab. Receptor source: an adult with an advanced solid tumor such as melanoma, head and neck, liver or kidney cancer.

This clone was counted only a few times. CDR3 sequence (DNA): TGTGCCAGCAGTTATCAGGGACTATCGGGGGAGACCCAGTACTTC. It translates to CASSYQGLSGETQYF. The rearrangement joins TRBV6-5 to TRBJ2-5, with 7 bases fitting TRBD2. This CDR3 is built from 15 residues. Trimming at V came to 3 bases and at J to 5 bases, leaving 9 bases not matched to a gene. CDR1 and CDR2 (germline): MNHEY, SVGAGI.

The chain uses TRBV21-1 and TRBJ2-2. TRBV21-1 is a pseudogene. The CDR3 has 15 residues. For the CDR3, the DNA is TGTGCCAGCAGCAAGAATAGGGTGGGCACCGGGGAGCTGTTTTTT. Protein product: CASSKNRVGTGELFF.

This sequence joins TRBV30 and TRBJ1-3; D might be TRBD1 (6 bases). The CDR3 extends over 15 amino acids. The V end was cut by 0 bases, the J end by 4 bases, with 13 bases between. The V gene's germline CDR1 is GTSNPN and CDR2 SVGIG (reference sequence). For the CDR3, the DNA is TGTGCCTGGAGTGTAAGGGGGGGGATGGGAAACACCATATATTTT. Protein sequence: CAWSVRGGMGNTIYF.

Notes on this clone: The junction departs from the called germline gene at one end, perhaps through a read error. The chain employs TRBV10-1 and TRBJ2-7, with a tentative D call TRBD1 (6 bases). Germline assignment: CDR1 WNHNN and CDR2 SYGVQD (reference sequence). This CDR3 is built from 9 residues. The CDR3 DNA follows: TGCGCCAGCATCCGGGACATTGACTTC. Its translation: CASIRDIDF.

In its sample, this clone was seen once. This CDR3 reads CAISETGAISYEQYF. CDR3 in DNA: TGTGCCATCAGTGAAACAGGGGCCATCTCCTACGAGCAGTACTTC. The V and J genes are TRBV10-3 and TRBJ2-7; 7 positions agree with TRBD1. There are 15 residues in the CDR3. J gave up 0 bases and V 3 bases, and 5 bases lay outside the gene matches. Germline CDR1 reads ENHRY; CDR2 reads SYGVKD.

The rearrangement links TRBV7-9 to TRBJ1-5, with D hard to call. Between the trimmed V and J ends, which lost 3 bases and 5 bases, there was a span of 11 bases. The CDR3 totals 14 residues. Germline V gives CDR1 SEHNR, CDR2 FQNEAQ (reference sequence). The CDR3 bases are TGTGCCAGCAGCTTCACCGGACGGGATCAGCCCCAGCATTTT. Translating gives CASSFTGRDQPQHF.

The gene calls are TRBV5-6 and TRBJ2-7, with unresolved D. The CDR3 is made up of 14 amino acids. V lost 0 bases to trimming and J lost 7 bases, with 14 bases between them. Germline V gene data show CDR1 as SGHDT and CDR2 as YYEEEE. CDR3 in amino acids: CASSLAIKVGEQYF. CDR3 DNA: TGTGCCAGCAGCTTGGCCATTAAAGTCGGAGAGCAGTACTTC.

This sequence joins TRBV6-6 and TRBJ2-7; D call uncertain. CDR3 size: 13 residues. Germline loops: CDR1 MNHNY, CDR2 SVGAGI (reference sequence). Trimming shortened V by 8 bases and J by 2 bases, and 13 bases separated the two germline ends. The CDR3 nucleotides are TGTGCCAGCTGTGCCGTACGGGCCTACGAGCAGTACTTC. It is translated as CASCAVRAYEQYF.

The genes are TRBV19 and TRBJ2-1; TRBD1 matches 7 bases. This CDR3 contains 13 residues. CDR1 and CDR2 (germline): LNHDA, SQIVND (reference sequence). V trimming: 10 bases; J trimming: 6 bases; junction bases outside the gene matches: 9. The CDR3 DNA sequence: TGTGCCACCACCGGGACAGCCTTCAATGAGCAGTTCTTC. Protein product: CATTGTAFNEQFF.

The rearrangement links TRBV4-1 to TRBJ2-2, with D possibly matching TRBD2 (6 bases). The germline V gene encodes CDR1 MGHRA and CDR2 YSYEKL. Trimming pared 3 bases from V and 6 bases from J, leaving 14 bases between. There are 15 residues in the CDR3. As DNA, the CDR3 is TGCGCCAGCAGCCACCCCGAGGCGGGGCCCGGGGAGCTGTTTTTT. Amino acid sequence: CASSHPEAGPGELFF.

This chain uses TRBV4-3 with TRBJ1-1; no firm D call. Trimming took 2 bases from V and 2 from J, leaving 12 bases between them. The CDR3 has 15 amino acids. The germline V gene encodes CDR1 LGHNA and CDR2 YSLEER. CDR3 DNA: TGCGCCAGCAGCCAATATGCCTCGAGTAACACTGAAGCTTTCTTT. Translated, it gives CASSQYASSNTEAFF.

This rearrangement joins TRBV19 to TRBJ1-4; D unresolved. Germline loops: CDR1 LNHDA, CDR2 SQIVND (reference sequence). V lost 5 bases to trimming and J lost 1 base, with 8 bases between them. CDR3 size: 14 residues. The CDR3 bases are TGTGCCAGTAGTTCGCATGGAACTAATGAAAAACTGTTTTTT. Amino acid sequence: CASSSHGTNEKLFF.

In this sample, this clone turned up once. The J gene is TRBJ2-7, the V gene TRBV28, with D unresolved. This CDR3 is 13 amino acids long. Germline V lookup: CDR1 MDHEN, CDR2 SYDVKM. Trimming took off 2 bases at V and 2 bases at J, with 7 bases between the two ends. DNA for the CDR3: TGTGCCAGCAGTTTAGTGGGGACCTACGAGCAGTACTTC. This codes for CASSLVGTYEQYF. Full variable domain (remainder filled in from reference TRBV28 and TRBJ2-7): DVKVTQSSRYLVKRTGEKVFLECVQDMDHENMFWYRQDPGLGLRLIYFSYDVKMKEKGDIPEGYSVSREKKERFSLILESASTNQTSMYLCASSLVGTYEQYFGPGTRLTVT.

This clone was seen only once. This chain links TRBV9 with TRBJ1-2; D not resolved. This CDR3 contains 15 residues. Trimming cost V 0 bases and J 0 bases, with 9 bases left between them. Germline V gene lookup returns CDR1 SGDLS and CDR2 YYNGEE. The CDR3 reads CASSVDWVANYGYTF. CDR3 DNA: TGTGCCAGCAGCGTAGATTGGGTCGCTAACTATGGCTACACCTTC.

This clone was detected only once. V and J are TRBV6-5 and TRBJ2-1, with a possible D match to TRBD1 (6 bases). V was clipped by 3 bases and J by 5 bases, with 14 bases between them. Per the germline V gene, CDR1 is MNHEY and CDR2 is SVGAGI. This CDR3 spans 15 amino acids. The CDR3 bases are TGTGCCAGCAGTTATTCAATCAGGGGCGACAATGAGCAGTTCTTC. It yields the protein CASSYSIRGDNEQFF.

The chain couples TRBV9 to TRBJ1-6; D unresolved. The CDR3 has 16 amino acids. V shed 0 bases and J shed 0 bases, with 7 bases lying between them. Germline CDR1 SGDLS, CDR2 YYNGEE. The CDR3 DNA follows: TGTGCCAGCAGCGTAGGGTCAAGCTCCTATAATTCACCCCTCCACTTT. Protein: CASSVGSSSYNSPLHF.

This clone has a handful of counts. The chain links TRBV7-6 to TRBJ2-2, with D perhaps TRBD1 (6 bases). With 6 bases removed from V and 6 bases from J, the gap between germline ends came to 8 bases. Germline lookup yields CDR1 SGHVS and CDR2 FNYEAQ. This CDR3 region has 12 residues. CDR3: CASSEGAGELFF. CDR3 DNA sequence: TGTGCCAGCAGTGAGGGGGCCGGGGAGCTGTTTTTT.

The chain couples TRBV4-1 to TRBJ1-5; TRBD1 might be the D (6 bases). V dropped 1 base and J dropped 4 bases, with 8 bases sitting between them. CDR1 is MGHRA, CDR2 YSYEKL, per germline. This CDR3 spans 14 amino acids. The CDR3, as DNA: TGCGCCAGCAGCCAAGGGACAGAGAATCAGCCCCAGCATTTT. Its protein product is CASSQGTENQPQHF.

The CDR3 protein is CAYLGLSLWGYGYTF. The DNA of the CDR3 is TGTGCCTACCTGGGACTGTCCCTGTGGGGCTATGGCTACACCTTC. The J gene is TRBJ1-2, the V gene TRBV30, with D tentatively TRBD1 (5 bases). The CDR3 consists of 15 residues. V gave up 7 bases and J gave up 4 bases, with 22 bases separating them. Germline CDR1 reads GTSNPN; CDR2 reads SVGIG (reference sequence).

This clone came up once. V gene TRBV4-3 combines with J gene TRBJ2-7, with 9 bases matching TRBD1. CDR1 LGHNA and CDR2 YSLEER come from the germline V gene. There are 16 residues in the CDR3. V lost 0 bases, J lost 5 bases, and 8 bases stayed unmatched. CDR3 in amino acids: CASSQDGQGRRNEQYF. CDR3 DNA: TGCGCCAGCAGCCAAGATGGACAGGGGAGGAGGAACGAGCAGTACTTC.

The chain recombines TRBV9 with TRBJ1-2; D gene ambiguous. Germline V gives CDR1 SGDLS, CDR2 YYNGEE. This CDR3 region has 14 residues. V shed 0 bases and J shed 2 bases, with 8 bases lying between them. Here the CDR3 reads CASSVGAGNYGYTF. CDR3 DNA: TGTGCCAGCAGCGTAGGAGCAGGCAACTATGGCTACACCTTC.

The CDR3 region has the DNA TGTGCCAGCCAGGCGGGAGGCGCCTACGAGCAGTACTTC. This codes for CASQAGGAYEQYF. The chain is built from TRBV2 and TRBJ2-7, with 8 bases identical to TRBD2. Germline CDR1 is SNHLY and CDR2 is FYNNEI. This CDR3 comprises 13 residues. Losses at the gene ends were 8 bases for V and 2 bases for J; bases not matched to a gene: 5.

The rearrangement links TRBV10-3 to TRBJ2-1; 11 bases line up with TRBD1. This CDR3 has 16 residues. CDR1 and CDR2 (germline): ENHRY, SYGVKD. V lost 6 bases, J lost 3 bases, and 7 bases stayed unmatched. CDR3 residues: CAISPDRGLYYNEQFF. As DNA, the CDR3 is TGTGCCATCAGCCCGGACAGGGGGCTTTACTACAATGAGCAGTTCTTC.